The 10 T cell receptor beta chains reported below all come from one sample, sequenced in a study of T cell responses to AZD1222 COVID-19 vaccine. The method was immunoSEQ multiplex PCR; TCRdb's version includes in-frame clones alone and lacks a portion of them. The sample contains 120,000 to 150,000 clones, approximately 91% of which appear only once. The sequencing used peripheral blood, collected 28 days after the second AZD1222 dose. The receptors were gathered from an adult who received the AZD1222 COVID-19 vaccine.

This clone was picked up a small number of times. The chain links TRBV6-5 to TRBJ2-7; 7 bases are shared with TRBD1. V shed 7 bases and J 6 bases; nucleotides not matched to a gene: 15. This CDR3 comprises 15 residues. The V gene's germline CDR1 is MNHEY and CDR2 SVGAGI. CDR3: CASTPGVQGFREQYF. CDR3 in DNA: TGTGCCAGCACCCCCGGTGTACAGGGGTTTCGCGAGCAGTACTTC.

CDR3 region: CASSQSTRAGYGYTF. The CDR3 DNA reads as TGTGCCAGCAGCCAAAGTACCAGGGCCGGGTATGGCTACACCTTC. The V call is TRBV3-1 (or the pseudogene TRBV3-2), the J call TRBJ1-2; the D gene is possibly TRBD1 (5 bases). Germline assignment: CDR1 LGHDT and CDR2 YNNKEL (reference sequence). The CDR3 spans 15 residues. Trimming took off 2 bases at V and 5 bases at J, with 15 bases between the two ends.

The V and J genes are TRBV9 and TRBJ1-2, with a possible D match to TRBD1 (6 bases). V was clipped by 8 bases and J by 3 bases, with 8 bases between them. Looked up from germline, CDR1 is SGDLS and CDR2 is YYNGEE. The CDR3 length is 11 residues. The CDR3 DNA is TGTGCCAGTAGGACAGACTATGGCTACACCTTC. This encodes CASRTDYGYTF.

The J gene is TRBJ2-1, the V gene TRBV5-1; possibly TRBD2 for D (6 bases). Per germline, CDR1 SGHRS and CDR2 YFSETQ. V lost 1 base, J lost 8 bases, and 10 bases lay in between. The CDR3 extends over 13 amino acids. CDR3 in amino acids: CASSLIPGDEQFF. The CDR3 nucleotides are TGCGCCAGCAGCTTGATCCCGGGGGATGAGCAGTTCTTC.

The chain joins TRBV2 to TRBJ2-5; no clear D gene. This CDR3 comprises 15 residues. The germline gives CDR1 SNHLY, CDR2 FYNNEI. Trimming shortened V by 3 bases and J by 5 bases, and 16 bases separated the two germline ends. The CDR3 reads CASSDPARSRETQYF. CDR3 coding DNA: TGTGCCAGCAGTGATCCCGCAAGGTCGAGGGAGACCCAGTACTTC.

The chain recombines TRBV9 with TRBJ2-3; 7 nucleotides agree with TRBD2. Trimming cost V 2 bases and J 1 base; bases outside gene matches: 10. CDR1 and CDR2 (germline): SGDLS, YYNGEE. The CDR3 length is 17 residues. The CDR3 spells CASSVDLAGPGTDTQYF. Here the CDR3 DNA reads TGTGCCAGCAGCGTTGACTTAGCGGGCCCCGGCACAGATACGCAGTATTTT.

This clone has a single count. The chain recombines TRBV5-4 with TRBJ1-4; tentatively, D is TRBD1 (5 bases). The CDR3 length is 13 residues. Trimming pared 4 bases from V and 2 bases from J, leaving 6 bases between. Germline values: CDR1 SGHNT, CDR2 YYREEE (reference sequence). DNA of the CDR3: TGTGCCAGCAGCGGGGACACTAATGAAAAACTGTTTTTT. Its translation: CASSGDTNEKLFF.

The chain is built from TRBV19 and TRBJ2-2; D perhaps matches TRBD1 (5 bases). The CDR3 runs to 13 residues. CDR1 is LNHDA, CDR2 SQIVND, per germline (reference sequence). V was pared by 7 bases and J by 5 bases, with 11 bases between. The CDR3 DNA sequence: TGTGCCAGTACCTCAGGGTGGACCGGGGAGCTGTTTTTT. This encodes CASTSGWTGELFF.

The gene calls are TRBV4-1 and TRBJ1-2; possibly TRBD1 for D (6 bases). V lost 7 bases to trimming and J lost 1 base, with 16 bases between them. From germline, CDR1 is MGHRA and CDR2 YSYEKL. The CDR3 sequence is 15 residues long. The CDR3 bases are TGCGCCAGCACCAAGCCCAGGGGCGATAACTATGGCTACACCTTC. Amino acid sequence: CASTKPRGDNYGYTF.

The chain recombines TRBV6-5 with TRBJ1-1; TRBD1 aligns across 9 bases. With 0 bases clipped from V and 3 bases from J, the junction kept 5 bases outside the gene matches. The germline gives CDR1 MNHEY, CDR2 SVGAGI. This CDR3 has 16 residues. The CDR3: CASSYSNRGLYTEAFF. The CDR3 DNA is TGTGCCAGCAGTTACTCGAACAGGGGGCTATACACTGAAGCTTTCTTT.